This TCR beta chain is from a study of T cells after yellow fever vaccination. About the study: For low cell numbers, libraries were made with SMART-Seq v4 Ultra Low Input.

Of note for this clonotype: Its specificity is not known.

From the 5' RACE reads, TCRdb called clonotypes with MiXCR, one entry per CDR3 protein. Of some 250,000 distinct CDR3 sequences detected, approximately 3.5% appear once; the ten largest clones hold about a fifth. Study-level findings and limits: At 95% to 97% for CD4 and roughly 87% for CD8, most primary-vaccination clones showed up again after the booster. Peaking faster, on day 5 versus 15, the secondary response was nonetheless weaker.

This CDR3 region has 18 residues. Trimming shortened V by 5 bases and J by 3 bases, and 23 bases separated the two germline ends. Germline V gene sequence: CDR1 LNHDA, CDR2 SQIVND (reference sequence). The receptor's source is a man aged 18-30 years who received the YFV17D yellow fever vaccine. The material sequenced was PBMCs, taken 15 days after the yellow fever booster vaccination. The chain uses TRBV19 and TRBJ1-5; maybe TRBD1 (6 bases). As DNA, the CDR3 is TGTGCCAGTAGTGGACCCCCCCGGACAGTATCAATCAATCAGCCCCAGCATTTT. This sequence encodes CASSGPPRTVSINQPQHF.